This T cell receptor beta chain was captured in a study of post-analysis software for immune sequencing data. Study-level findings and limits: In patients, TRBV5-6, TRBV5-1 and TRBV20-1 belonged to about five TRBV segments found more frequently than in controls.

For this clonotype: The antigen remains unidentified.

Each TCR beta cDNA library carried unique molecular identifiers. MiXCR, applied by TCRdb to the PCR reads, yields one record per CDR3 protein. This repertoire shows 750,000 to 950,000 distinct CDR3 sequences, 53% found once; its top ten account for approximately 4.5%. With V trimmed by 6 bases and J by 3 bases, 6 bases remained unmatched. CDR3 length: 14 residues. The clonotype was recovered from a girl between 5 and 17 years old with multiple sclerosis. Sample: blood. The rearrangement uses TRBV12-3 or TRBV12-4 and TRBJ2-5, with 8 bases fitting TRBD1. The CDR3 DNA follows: TGTGCCAGCAGACAAACGACAGGGGAAGAGACCCAGTACTTC. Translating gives CASRQTTGEETQYF.